The clone carrying this TCR beta chain was seen only once. Its matching antigen is unknown. This CDR3 comprises 12 residues. Germline V CDR1 and CDR2: MDHEN, SYDVKM. Trimming pared 2 bases from V and 9 bases from J, leaving 8 bases between. The data stem from a study of immune cell composition in non-small cell lung cancer. Study-level findings and limits: TIL tumour reactivity correlated with maximal tumour-associated clone frequency in adenocarcinoma. Squamous carcinomas (approximately 75%) more often had tumour-associated clones >0.5% than adenocarcinomas (roughly 35%). Shared sequences between tumour-reactive and dominant in vivo clones were not proven.

Generated by immunoSEQ multiplex PCR, the TCRdb table keeps only in-frame clones and is missing some. Of fewer than 2,000 clones in the sample, about four fifths are singletons; the top ten hold approximately 24%. The normal lung sample lay at least 3 cm, and maximally far, from the tumour. Template was genomic DNA from frozen, unsorted single-cell suspensions. Sequenced input: non-adjacent lung tissue. The sequence was obtained from a human donor with non-small cell lung cancer. The chain couples TRBV28 to TRBJ2-1, with D uncertain. CDR3 protein: CASSLELREQFF. In DNA, the CDR3 is TGTGCCAGCAGTTTAGAGCTCCGTGAGCAGTTCTTC.